Listed below are T cell receptor beta chains from one sample, sequenced in a study of metastatic and nonmetastatic thyroid tumors. Using MiXCR, TCRdb reanalyzed the PCR reads. There are 25,000 to 30,000 clones in the sample; roughly a quarter occur only once, and approximately 15% lies in the top ten. Sequenced material: blood. The receptor source for this set is a female donor with papillary thyroid cancer or a benign thyroid nodule (not recorded which). Some clones in this sample may be carry-over from other donors' samples. The CDR3 runs from the conserved cysteine through the conserved F or W. D genes are given only for firm matches. Clone size is stated in some rows and not others, as once, few, many or a class when expanded.

clone_size,j_call,v_call,d_call,cdr3_nt,cdr3_aa
many,TRBJ2-3,TRBV24-1,TRBD1,TGTGCCACCAGTGACCCCGGGACAGGGGGCACAGATACGCAGTATTTT,CATSDPGTGGTDTQYF
few,TRBJ2-3,TRBV27,TRBD2,TGTGCCAGCAGTCGGCTAGCGGGACCGGATACAGATACGCAGTATTTT,CASSRLAGPDTDTQYF
many,TRBJ2-1,TRBV19,-,TGTGCCAGTTACGGGCTCTACAATGAGCAGTTCTTC,CASYGLYNEQFF
many,TRBJ2-3,TRBV7-3,TRBD2,TGTGCCAGCAGCTTAATGGGCGGGAGGGCCAGAGTTGTACATACGCAGTATTTT,CASSLMGGRARVVHTQYF
many,TRBJ2-7,TRBV20-1,TRBD2,TGCAGTGCTAGTGGGACTAGCGGTAGAGGCGAGCAGTACTTC,CSASGTSGRGEQYF
medium-sized,TRBJ1-1,TRBV20-1,-,TGCAGTGCCAGACAAGGGGCGTCGGGCACTGAAGCTTTCTTT,CSARQGASGTEAFF
few,TRBJ1-2,TRBV28,-,TGTGCCAGCATCACGTGGGATTATGGCTACACCTTC,CASITWDYGYTF
many,TRBJ2-1,TRBV20-1,TRBD1,TGCAGTGCTAATCCACACCGCACAGGGGATGAGCAGTTCTTC,CSANPHRTGDEQFF
-,TRBJ2-1,TRBV12-3/TRBV12-4,TRBD2,TGTGCCAGCAGACTAGCGGGAGTGTTTGGTGAGCAGTCCTTC,CASRLAGVFGEQSF
-,TRBJ1-5,TRBV2,TRBD1,TGTGCCAGCAGGGGACAGATTAGCAATCAGCCCCAGCATTTT,CASRGQISNQPQHF
-,TRBJ2-5,TRBV20-1,TRBD2,TGCAGTGCTAGACTAGCGGGAGCAGAGACCCAGTACTTC,CSARLAGAETQYF
many,TRBJ2-3,TRBV9,-,TGTGCCAGCAGCCTCGGAGGGGGAAGCACAGATACGCAGTATTTT,CASSLGGGSTDTQYF
-,TRBJ2-7,TRBV7-2,-,TGTGCCAGCAGCTTCGTAGTTAGCGCCTACGAGCAGTACTTC,CASSFVVSAYEQYF
many,TRBJ2-5,TRBV20-1,-,TGCAGTGCTACTGCCAGCGGGTGGGTCGGGGAGACCCAGTACTTC,CSATASGWVGETQYF
few,TRBJ2-2,TRBV6-2/TRBV6-3,-,TGTGCCAGCAGTTACGCTACAGGGTCTGTCACCGGGGAGCTGTTTTTT,CASSYATGSVTGELFF
few,TRBJ2-5,TRBV2,-,TGTGCCAGCAGTGGAGGAGGAGGAAAAGAGACCCAGTACTTC,CASSGGGGKETQYF
many,TRBJ2-2,TRBV6-4,TRBD2,TGTGCCAGCGCCGTAGGGACTAGCGAGAACACCGGGGAGCTGTTTTTT,CASAVGTSENTGELFF
many,TRBJ2-1,TRBV20-1,TRBD2,TGCAGTGCTAGAGATGTACTAGCGGGGACCAATGAGCAGTTCTTC,CSARDVLAGTNEQFF
medium-sized,TRBJ1-2,TRBV27,-,TGTGCCAGCAGCCCTACAGGGTCCTATGGCTACACCTTC,CASSPTGSYGYTF
-,TRBJ2-7,TRBV7-8,-,TGTGCCAGCAGCTGGCAACACGACGGGCAGTACTTC,CASSWQHDGQYF
-,TRBJ2-2,TRBV4-2,-,TGTGCCAGCAGCCAACAGGGTCAGGGGGAGGGCACCGGGGAGCTGTTTTTT,CASSQQGQGEGTGELFF
many,TRBJ1-6,TRBV4-3,-,TGCGCCAGCAGCCAAGAGGAGGCCCTCTCTAATTCACCCCTCCACTTT,CASSQEEALSNSPLHF
-,TRBJ2-1,TRBV7-3,-,TGTGCCAGCAGCCCCGGTACTACTCTTGCGTATGAGCAGTTCTTC,CASSPGTTLAYEQFF
-,TRBJ1-5,TRBV6-1,-,TGTGCCGAGTACGGGACGTGGGACCAGCCCCAGCATTTT,CAEYGTWDQPQHF
many,TRBJ1-6,TRBV11-2,-,TGTGCCAGCAGCTTAATCTCGGGGGTTAATTCACCCCTCCACTTT,CASSLISGVNSPLHF
many,TRBJ2-4,TRBV20-1,-,TGCAGTGTTGAACACAGGGCCAAAAACATTCAGTACTTC,CSVEHRAKNIQYF
many,TRBJ2-7,TRBV11-2,-,TGTGCCAGCAGCTTAGATTTCGGCAGAGGTAGGGAGCAGTACTTC,CASSLDFGRGREQYF
many,TRBJ2-7,TRBV9,TRBD1,TGTGCCAGCAGCCCCCACCCTTTAGGACAGGGGGGCGAGCAGTACTTC,CASSPHPLGQGGEQYF
many,TRBJ2-7,TRBV19,TRBD2,TGTGCCAGTAGTTTGAGCGGGAGCCCCTACGAGCAGTACTTC,CASSLSGSPYEQYF
many,TRBJ2-1,TRBV20-1,-,TGCAGTGCTAGTTTACGTGACGAGCAGTTCTTC,CSASLRDEQFF
medium-sized,TRBJ2-3,TRBV12-3/TRBV12-4,TRBD2,TGTGCCAGCAGCCTAGCGGGACAATCCACAGATACGCAGTATTTT,CASSLAGQSTDTQYF
many,TRBJ2-1,TRBV29-1,TRBD2,TGCAGCGTTACCCCCGGGACTAGTATAGGCAATGAGCAGTTCTTC,CSVTPGTSIGNEQFF
-,TRBJ2-1,TRBV19,TRBD2,TGCGCCAGTAGTATACATGGCCCGCGGGGGGATTTAGACAATGAGCAGTTCTTC,CASSIHGPRGDLDNEQFF
many,TRBJ1-6,TRBV7-8,-,TGTGCCAGCAACCCGGGGTTCGGGGGCGGAACAGGTTCACCCCTCCACTTT,CASNPGFGGGTGSPLHF
many,TRBJ2-5,TRBV9,-,TGTGCCAGCAGCGCCTCGGATGGTACTTGGGAGACCCAGTACTTC,CASSASDGTWETQYF
-,TRBJ2-3,TRBV6-1,TRBD2,TGTGCCAGCAGCCTTTTCGGCGGGAGGTTGGCAGATACGCAGTATTTT,CASSLFGGRLADTQYF
once,TRBJ1-6,TRBV3-1,-,TGCGCCAGCAGTGTCGGCAGGGGAATCGGTAATTCACCCCTCCACTTT,CASSVGRGIGNSPLHF
-,TRBJ2-2,TRBV7-2,-,TGTGCCAGCAGCTTTACGGTCAACACCGGGGAGCTGTTTTTT,CASSFTVNTGELFF
few,TRBJ2-1,TRBV27,-,TGTGCCAGCAGTTTAGGCGGGTCTTTGAACTTCAATGAGCAGTTCTTC,CASSLGGSLNFNEQFF
-,TRBJ1-5,TRBV6-2/TRBV6-3,TRBD1,TGTGCCAGCGAAGAGGGAGGGGGCAATCAGACCCAGCATTTT,CASEEGGGNQTQHF
few,TRBJ2-3,TRBV20-1,-,TGCAGTGCAACCGGGACAACTAGCACAGATACGCAGTATTTT,CSATGTTSTDTQYF
-,TRBJ2-1,TRBV20-1,-,TGCAGTGCTAGGGATTCCGCCGTCCCACCATCGGCTGAGCAGTTCTTC,CSARDSAVPPSAEQFF
many,TRBJ1-1,TRBV5-1,-,TGCGCCAGCAGCCCAACAACTTCCCAGATCACTGAAGCTTTCTTT,CASSPTTSQITEAFF
-,TRBJ2-5,TRBV10-3,-,TGTGCCATCAGTGCCCAGGGGTCCTTGGAGACCCAGTACTTC,CAISAQGSLETQYF
-,TRBJ2-7,TRBV27,-,TGTGCCAGCAGTTTCATGTCAGGAACCTACGAGCAGTACTTC,CASSFMSGTYEQYF
-,TRBJ2-2,TRBV6-1,-,TGTGCCAGCACCCGTCAGGACCCCAGCACCGGGGAGCTGTTTTTT,CASTRQDPSTGELFF
few,TRBJ1-2,TRBV19,-,TGTGCCAGTAGTATAGATGAGGGCAGCCGATATGGCTACACCTTC,CASSIDEGSRYGYTF
-,TRBJ2-5,TRBV7-6,-,TGTGCCAGCAGCTTGGCCCAAGAGACCCAGTACTTC,CASSLAQETQYF
many,TRBJ2-1,TRBV10-1,-,TGCGCCAGCAGTGAGTCCGGACAGCGCCTCAAAGGGGAGCAGTTCTTC,CASSESGQRLKGEQFF
few,TRBJ1-6,TRBV6-1,TRBD1,TGTGCCAGCAGTGAGCATCAGGGGGATAATTCACCCCTCCACTTT,CASSEHQGDNSPLHF
-,TRBJ2-3,TRBV4-1,-,TGCGCCAGCAGCCAAGAGGGGGTAGGGGGCACAGATACGCAGTATTTT,CASSQEGVGGTDTQYF
-,TRBJ1-6,TRBV14,-,TGTGCCAGCAGCCTCCTCCCGTCCTTAGGGTCACCCCTCCACTTT,CASSLLPSLGSPLHF
-,TRBJ2-7,TRBV11-2,TRBD2,TGTGCCAGCAGCCCGATAGCGGGAGGGGGCGAGCAGTACTTC,CASSPIAGGGEQYF
-,TRBJ2-2,TRBV5-1,-,TGCGCCAGCAGCTTGACAGGACCTAACACCGGGGAGCTGTTTTTT,CASSLTGPNTGELFF
-,TRBJ1-2,TRBV6-1,-,TGTGCCAGCAGTGAAAGTGTAGGAGGTGGGGGCTACACCTTC,CASSESVGGGGYTF
once,TRBJ2-1,TRBV4-2,TRBD2,TGTGCCAGCAGCCAAGAGTCGGTAGCGGGAGGCTACAATGAGCAGTTCTTC,CASSQESVAGGYNEQFF
many,TRBJ1-5,TRBV29-1,TRBD1,TGCAGCGTAGGGACAGGGAACGACAATCAGCCCCAGCATTTT,CSVGTGNDNQPQHF
many,TRBJ1-2,TRBV3-1,-,TGTGCCAGCAGCCAAGGAGGCAATGGGGGACTTGGTGGCTACACCTTC,CASSQGGNGGLGGYTF
few,TRBJ1-1,TRBV20-1,-,TGCAGTGCTAGGTCGGGGGTCGGCTGGGCTGAAGCTTTCTTT,CSARSGVGWAEAFF
many,TRBJ2-7,TRBV20-1,TRBD2,TGCAGTGCTAGGGGACTAGCGGGAGTAAACGAGCAGTACTTC,CSARGLAGVNEQYF